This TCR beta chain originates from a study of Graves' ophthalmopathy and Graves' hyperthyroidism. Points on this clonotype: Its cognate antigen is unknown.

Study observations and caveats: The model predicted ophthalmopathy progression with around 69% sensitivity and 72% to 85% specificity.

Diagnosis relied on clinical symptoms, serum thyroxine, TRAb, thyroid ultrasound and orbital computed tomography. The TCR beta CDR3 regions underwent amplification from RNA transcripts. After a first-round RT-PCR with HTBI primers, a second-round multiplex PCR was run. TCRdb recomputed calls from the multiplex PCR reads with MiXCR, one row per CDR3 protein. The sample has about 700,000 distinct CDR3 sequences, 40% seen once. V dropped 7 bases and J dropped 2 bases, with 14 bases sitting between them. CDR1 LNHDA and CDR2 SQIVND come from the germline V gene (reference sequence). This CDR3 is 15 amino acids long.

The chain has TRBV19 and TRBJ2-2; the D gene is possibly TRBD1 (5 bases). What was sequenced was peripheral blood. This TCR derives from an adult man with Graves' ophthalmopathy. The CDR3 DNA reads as TGTGCCAGTAATATCTCAGGGTACAACACCGGGGAGCTGTTTTTT. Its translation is CASNISGYNTGELFF.